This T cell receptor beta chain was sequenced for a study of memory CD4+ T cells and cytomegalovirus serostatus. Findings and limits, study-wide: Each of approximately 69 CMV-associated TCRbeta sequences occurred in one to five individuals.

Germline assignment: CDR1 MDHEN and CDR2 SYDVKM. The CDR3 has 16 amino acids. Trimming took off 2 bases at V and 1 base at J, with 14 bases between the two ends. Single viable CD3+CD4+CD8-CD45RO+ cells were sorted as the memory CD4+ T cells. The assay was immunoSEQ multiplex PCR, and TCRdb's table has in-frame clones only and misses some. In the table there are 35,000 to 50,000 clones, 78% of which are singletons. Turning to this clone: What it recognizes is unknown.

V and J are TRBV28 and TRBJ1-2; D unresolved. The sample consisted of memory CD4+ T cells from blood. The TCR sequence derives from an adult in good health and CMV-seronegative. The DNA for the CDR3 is TGTGCCAGCAGTTTAGGAGGGATGGGAATTAACTATGGCTACACCTTC. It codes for CASSLGGMGINYGYTF.